Each of the 20 T cell receptor beta chains below was sequenced from the same sample in a study of shared clonotypes between healthy human individuals. The protocol was immunoSEQ multiplex PCR, while the TCRdb copy is restricted to in-frame clones and leaves out a portion. This table has approximately 2.1 million clones, approximately 93% appearing once. The sequenced sample consisted of naive CD4+ T cells from PBMCs. Subset defined: CD45RA+ positively selected. The receptors here all came from a man between 18 and 29 years old in good health. Some clones in this sample may be carry-over from other donors' samples.

The chain's CDR3 is CASSQDLAGESGNEQFF. DNA of the CDR3: TGTGCCAGCAGCCAAGATTTAGCGGGAGAATCCGGCAATGAGCAGTTCTTC. The chain carries TRBV4-2 and TRBJ2-1, with 9 bases fitting TRBD2. Germline trimming cut 0 bases from V and 6 bases from J; bases unmatched to any gene: 9. The CDR3 covers 17 residues. The germline V gene encodes CDR1 LGHNA and CDR2 YNFKEQ.

The gene calls are TRBV6-5 and TRBJ2-7; either TRBD1 or TRBD2 may supply D (5 bases each). Germline V gives CDR1 MNHEY, CDR2 SVGAGI. The V end lost 6 bases, the J end lost 11 bases, and 26 bases lay between the germline ends. This CDR3 region has 15 residues. This CDR3 reads CASRNPGPVMGREYF. CDR3 sequence (DNA): TGTGCCAGCAGAAATCCGGGGCCAGTTATGGGTAGGGAGTACTTC.

A single count supports this clone. The rearrangement joins TRBV27 to TRBJ1-1, with D possibly being TRBD1 (6 bases). The V gene's germline CDR1 is MNHEY and CDR2 SMNVEV (reference sequence). The CDR3 has 15 amino acids. V lost 2 bases to trimming and J lost 3 bases, with 13 bases between them. CDR3 loop: CASSLHRGRDTEAFF. The CDR3, as DNA: TGTGCCAGCAGTTTACATAGGGGGAGAGACACTGAAGCTTTCTTT.

The genes are TRBV27 and TRBJ2-2; D unclear. Trimming removed 4 bases from V and 4 bases from J, with 13 bases in between. The CDR3 is 15 amino acids. Germline values: CDR1 MNHEY, CDR2 SMNVEV (reference sequence). DNA for the CDR3: TGTGCCAGCAGTTATGCGACCTCGGGCACCGGGGAGCTGTTTTTT. This codes for CASSYATSGTGELFF.

The chain carries TRBV27 and TRBJ2-1; D is unresolved. In germline, CDR1 is MNHEY, CDR2 SMNVEV (reference sequence). V lost 5 bases to trimming and J lost 10 bases, with 15 bases between them. This CDR3 has 13 amino acids. The CDR3 loop reads CASSKGRPYEQFF. CDR3 in DNA: TGTGCCAGCAGTAAGGGCCGGCCCTACGAGCAGTTCTTC.

This rearrangement joins TRBV12-5 to TRBJ2-5; TRBD1 agrees at 7 bases. There are 15 residues in the CDR3. Trimming at V came to 7 bases and at J to 2 bases, leaving 10 bases not matched to a gene. Germline loops: CDR1 LGHNT, CDR2 FRNRAP. Written as DNA, the CDR3 is TGTGCTAGTGCCCTACAGGGACAGCCTCAAGAGACCCAGTACTTC. It translates to CASALQGQPQETQYF.

This chain uses TRBV28 with TRBJ2-3; 9 nucleotides match TRBD2. The CDR3 is 15 residues long. After removal of 5 bases from V and 0 bases from J, the junction contained 3 bases not matched to a gene. The germline CDR1 and CDR2 sequences are MDHEN and SYDVKM. CDR3 amino acids: CASSEAGGSTDTQYF. As DNA, the CDR3 is TGTGCCAGCAGTGAAGCGGGGGGAAGCACAGATACGCAGTATTTT. The full variable domain, rest sourced from reference TRBV28 and TRBJ2-3, is DVKVTQSSRYLVKRTGEKVFLECVQDMDHENMFWYRQDPGLGLRLIYFSYDVKMKEKGDIPEGYSVSREKKERFSLILESASTNQTSMYLCASSEAGGSTDTQYFGPGTRLTVL.

The rearrangement uses TRBV28 and TRBJ2-7; tentative D call: TRBD1 (8 bases). Germline CDR1 is MDHEN and CDR2 is SYDVKM. This CDR3 has 15 amino acids. V was trimmed by 6 bases and J by 2 bases, leaving 17 bases between them. CDR3 sequence (DNA): TGTGCCAGCAGGGGAGGGACAGGATTTACCTACGAGCAGTACTTC. Translating it yields CASRGGTGFTYEQYF.

The V and J genes are TRBV28 and TRBJ1-5; 8 bases map to TRBD1. CDR3 length equals 16 residues. The trim removed 1 base at V and 6 bases at J, leaving 8 bases unmatched. Germline CDR1 MDHEN, CDR2 SYDVKM. The CDR3 here is CASSLLGQGEGQPQHF. The CDR3 nucleotides read TGTGCCAGCAGTTTATTAGGACAGGGTGAGGGTCAGCCCCAGCATTTT.

The genes are TRBV15 and TRBJ2-3; D might be TRBD1 or TRBD2, each matching 5 bases. CDR1 is LNHNV and CDR2 is YYDKDF in the germline V gene (reference sequence). V lost 6 bases to trimming and J lost 0 bases, with 22 bases between them. The length of the CDR3 is 18 residues. The CDR3 sequence: CATRKSGRITISTDTQYF. The CDR3 bases are TGTGCCACCAGGAAGTCGGGACGTATCACAATTAGCACAGATACGCAGTATTTT. The variable domain in full, with the rest retrieved from reference TRBV15 and TRBJ2-3, is DAMVIQNPRYQVTQFGKPVTLSCSQTLNHNVMYWYQQKSSQAPKLLFHYYDKDFNNEADTPDNFQSRRPNTSFCFLDIRSPGLGDTAMYLCATRKSGRITISTDTQYFGPGTRLTVL.

Note on this clone: Other DNA sequences in this specimen translate into the identical CDR3. This sequence joins TRBV9 and TRBJ1-3, with D possibly being TRBD1 (5 bases). This CDR3 spans 16 amino acids. Germline V CDR1 and CDR2: SGDLS, YYNGEE. The germline V and J ends were trimmed by 0 bases and 0 bases, with 10 bases remaining between them. The CDR3 sequence: CASSVGGLHSGNTIYF. The CDR3 bases are TGTGCCAGCAGCGTAGGGGGACTGCACTCTGGAAACACCATATATTTT.

The chain joins TRBV28 to TRBJ2-7; the D call may be TRBD1 or TRBD2 (5 bases each). CDR1 MDHEN and CDR2 SYDVKM come from the germline V gene. V dropped 5 bases and J dropped 2 bases, with 10 bases sitting between them. The CDR3 spans 13 residues. CDR3 in DNA: TGTGCCAGCAGTCGGGGACCGACCTACGAGCAGTACTTC. Translated, it gives CASSRGPTYEQYF.

The count of this clone is one. The J gene is TRBJ2-1, the V gene TRBV28; possible D gene TRBD2, 5 bases. The V end lost 1 base, the J end lost 16 bases, and 20 bases lay between the germline ends. The CDR3 has 14 amino acids. Germline assignment: CDR1 MDHEN and CDR2 SYDVKM. The CDR3 region is CASSLLGLEGLAFF. CDR3 sequence (DNA): TGTGCCAGCAGTTTATTAGGCCTAGAGGGTTTGGCCTTCTTC.

The genes are TRBV18 and TRBJ2-3, with D maybe TRBD1 (5 bases). The ends were cut back, 3 bases at V and 9 bases at J, with 13 bases in the middle. There are 13 residues in the CDR3. Germline V lookup: CDR1 KGHSH, CDR2 LQKENI. CDR3 residues: CASSPPTRGTQYF. The CDR3 nucleotides read TGTGCCAGCTCACCCCCGACAAGGGGCACGCAGTATTTT.

The chain recombines TRBV28 with TRBJ1-5; the match to TRBD1 covers 9 bases. The germline gives CDR1 MDHEN, CDR2 SYDVKM. The ends lost 6 bases at V and 5 bases at J; junction bases unmatched: 8. CDR3 length: 15 amino acids. The CDR3 DNA is TGTGCCAGCAGCGTGACCTGGGACAGGGATCAGCCCCAGCATTTT. This gives the protein CASSVTWDRDQPQHF.

In nucleotides, the CDR3 is TGTGCCAGCAGTTTTCGGACTAGCGGCAATACAGATACGCAGTATTTT. It codes for CASSFRTSGNTDTQYF. The rearrangement links TRBV28 to TRBJ2-3; TRBD2 matches at 10 bases. The CDR3 totals 16 residues. Looked up from germline, CDR1 is MDHEN and CDR2 is SYDVKM. Unmatched junction bases numbered 6, after V lost 3 bases and J lost 3 bases.

J is TRBJ1-5 and V is TRBV18, with D uncertain. The CDR3 has 14 amino acids. V lost 4 bases, J lost 1 base, and 8 bases lay in between. The germline CDR1 and CDR2 sequences are KGHSH and LQKENI. The CDR3 DNA reads TGTGCCAGCTCACGAAGCCGGAGCAATCAGCCCCAGCATTTT. This gives the protein CASSRSRSNQPQHF.

The DNA for the CDR3 is TGTGCCAGTGAGTCGTATAGCAATCAGCCCCAGCATTTT. Translating it yields CASESYSNQPQHF. This rearrangement joins TRBV28 to TRBJ1-5; D is unclear. The CDR3 extends over 13 amino acids. The germline V and J ends were trimmed by 9 bases and 0 bases, with 9 bases remaining between them. CDR1 and CDR2 from the germline V gene are MDHEN and SYDVKM. The whole variable domain, filled in from reference TRBV28 and TRBJ1-5, reads DVKVTQSSRYLVKRTGEKVFLECVQDMDHENMFWYRQDPGLGLRLIYFSYDVKMKEKGDIPEGYSVSREKKERFSLILESASTNQTSMYLCASESYSNQPQHFGDGTRLSIL.

The rearrangement joins TRBV7-2 to TRBJ2-7; no firm D call. The CDR3 runs to 13 residues. Germline V gene data show CDR1 as SGHTA and CDR2 as FQGNSA. Trimming left V 5 bases short and J 7 bases short, with 15 bases between. The CDR3 spells CASSLLGLREQYF. CDR3 DNA sequence: TGTGCCAGCAGCCTCCTCGGGCTACGTGAGCAGTACTTC.

Comment on this clone: The same CDR3 arises from other DNA sequences in this sample as well. The chain has TRBV29-1 and TRBJ1-1, with D perhaps matching TRBD1 (5 bases). Germline-derived CDR1 and CDR2 are SQVTM and ANQGSEA. The CDR3 is 12 amino acids. Trimming pared 7 bases from V and 0 bases from J, leaving 9 bases between. The CDR3 coding sequence is TGCAGCGCCGAGGGGTTGAACACTGAAGCTTTCTTT. Its protein is CSAEGLNTEAFF.